This T cell receptor (beta chain) was identified during a study of CD8+ T cells in alopecia areata. Study in general: Tofacitinib continued for 6 to 18 months and was then withheld for 6 months.

Germline V gene sequence: CDR1 LNHDA, CDR2 SQIVND (reference sequence). CDR3 length: 12 residues. Trimming cost V 3 bases and J 7 bases, with 9 bases left between them. After isolation, RNA underwent reverse transcription to generate cDNA as the sequencing template. The method was immunoSEQ multiplex PCR; TCRdb's version includes in-frame clones alone and lacks a portion of them. The sample yields some 100,000 clones, 55% to 75% seen once. As for treatment: oral pan-JAK inhibitor, 5-10 mg twice daily. Alopecia areata patients gave lesional scalp punch biopsies and peripheral blood samples. Separation by sorting yielded CD4+ and CD8+ T cells from PBMCs. Comment on this clone: Its specificity is not known.

General study results and limits: Tofacitinib significantly brought down scalp clonality and expanded CD8+ clones among top 100.

The receptor comes from a human donor with alopecia areata. The sample was CD8+ T cells sorted from blood, taken between weeks 55 and 65, from a patient treated with tofacitinib. This rearrangement joins TRBV19 to TRBJ1-1; D is possibly TRBD1 (6 bases). The CDR3 DNA reads TGTGCCAGTAGTATTGGGGACATTGAAGCTTTCTTT. It is translated as CASSIGDIEAFF.